These 21 T cell receptor beta chains share one sample of origin, sequenced in a study of blood T cell repertoires in COVID-19. TCRdb keeps only in-frame clones here, not all; method: immunoSEQ multiplex PCR. This table has some 150,000 clones, 82% appearing once. Material: peripheral blood. The receptors were sampled from a woman between 70 and 85 years old with acute or convalescent COVID-19.

V gene TRBV7-2 combines with J gene TRBJ1-1; a possible D gene is TRBD1 (6 bases). Trimming pared 4 bases from V and 5 bases from J, leaving 14 bases between. CDR1 and CDR2 (germline): SGHTA, FQGNSA. The CDR3 consists of 14 residues. The CDR3 region has the DNA TGTGCCAGCAGCTCCGGGGGGCCTCTGACTGAAGCTTTCTTT. It translates to CASSSGGPLTEAFF.

The chain has TRBV5-8 and TRBJ1-3; TRBD1 matches at 8 bases. Germline-derived CDR1 and CDR2 are SGHTS and YDEGEE. Losses at the gene ends were 2 bases for V and 1 base for J; bases not matched to a gene: 2. The CDR3 length is 15 residues. CDR3 in DNA: TGTGCCAGCAGCTTCCGGACAGGGTCTGGAAACACCATATATTTT. Its protein is CASSFRTGSGNTIYF.

The chain uses TRBV28 and TRBJ2-7, with D tentatively TRBD1 (6 bases). The germline V gene encodes CDR1 MDHEN and CDR2 SYDVKM. The CDR3 sequence is 15 residues long. The V gene lost 1 base and the J gene lost 2 bases, with 12 bases spanning the gap. In nucleotides, the CDR3 is TGTGCCAGCAGTTTATTACACAGGGTGGCCTACGAGCAGTACTTC. Translation gives CASSLLHRVAYEQYF.

The rearrangement uses TRBV5-4 and TRBJ2-3; maybe TRBD2 (7 bases). The germline V and J ends were trimmed by 3 bases and 2 bases, with 10 bases remaining between them. The CDR3 loop spans 14 amino acids. Germline V CDR1 and CDR2: SGHNT, YYREEE (reference sequence). The CDR3 region is CASSSGGLTDTQYF. CDR3 nucleotide sequence: TGTGCCAGCAGCTCGGGGGGCCTCACAGATACGCAGTATTTT.

This chain links TRBV5-1 with TRBJ2-3; 7 bases are a match to TRBD1. The germline V gene encodes CDR1 SGHRS and CDR2 YFSETQ. The CDR3 is 15 amino acids. Trimming at V came to 3 bases and at J to 6 bases, leaving 10 bases not matched to a gene. CDR3 bases: TGCGCCAGCAGCTACAATGGCAGGGGGACGGATACGCAGTATTTT. Protein sequence: CASSYNGRGTDTQYF.

The chain carries TRBV6-5 and TRBJ2-3; D possibly corresponds to TRBD2 (5 bases). This CDR3 is built from 14 residues. Germline V gene data show CDR1 as MNHEY and CDR2 as SVGAGI. V gave up 4 bases and J gave up 2 bases, with 10 bases separating them. In nucleotides, the CDR3 is TGTGCCAGCAGTTCACTAGTCCCCACAGATACGCAGTATTTT. It codes for CASSSLVPTDTQYF.

The V and J genes are TRBV12-5 and TRBJ2-5, with 7 bases identical to TRBD1. CDR1 is LGHNT and CDR2 is FRNRAP in the germline V gene. There are 14 residues in the CDR3. V shed 1 base and J 3 bases; nucleotides not matched to a gene: 2. The CDR3 sequence: CASGLGGQEETQYF. In DNA form, the CDR3 reads TGTGCTAGTGGTTTGGGCGGACAGGAAGAGACCCAGTACTTC.

V usage is TRBV2 and J usage is TRBJ2-7, with TRBD1 matching 8 bases. CDR3 size: 14 residues. Germline V gives CDR1 SNHLY, CDR2 FYNNEI. V shed 4 bases, J shed 4 bases, and the junction held 6 bases outside the gene matches. The CDR3 DNA is TGTGCCAGCAGTGTGGACAGGGAGACTTACGAGCAGTACTTC. Its protein product is CASSVDRETYEQYF.

This clone has just a few counts. This chain joins TRBV7-3 and TRBJ1-6; 9 bases map to TRBD1. The junction had 10 bases not matched to a gene; V was cut back by 6 bases and J by 10 bases. Germline CDR1 SGHTA, CDR2 FQGTGA. The CDR3 loop spans 15 amino acids. CDR3 sequence reads: CASSTGQGSSSPLHF. The DNA of the CDR3 is TGTGCCAGCAGTACGGGACAGGGCTCGTCATCACCCCTCCACTTT.

Only one count was recorded for this clone. The rearrangement links TRBV30 to TRBJ2-7; no clear D. The germline V and J ends were trimmed by 2 bases and 3 bases, with 5 bases remaining between them. Germline V gives CDR1 GTSNPN, CDR2 SVGIG (reference sequence). The CDR3 is 11 amino acids. CDR3 region: CAWSMRYEQYF. For the CDR3, the DNA is TGTGCCTGGAGTATGCGCTACGAGCAGTACTTC.

The rearrangement joins TRBV5-1 to TRBJ2-7; no reliable D call. V was trimmed by 4 bases and J by 3 bases, leaving 11 bases between them. In germline, CDR1 is SGHRS, CDR2 YFSETQ. This CDR3 is built from 13 residues. The CDR3 DNA reads TGCGCCAGCAGCCCTGACTCTTTCTACGAGCAGTACTTC. It specifies CASSPDSFYEQYF.

In its sample, this clone was seen a few times. The chain links TRBV27 to TRBJ2-1, with 9 bases matching TRBD2. CDR1 is MNHEY and CDR2 is SMNVEV in the germline V gene (reference sequence). The CDR3 has 16 residues. V gave up 2 bases and J gave up 5 bases; unmatched junction bases: 7. The CDR3 coding sequence is TGTGCCAGCAGTTTAGGTAGCGGGGGCCTTAACAATGAGCAGTTCTTC. Its translation is CASSLGSGGLNNEQFF.

The chain couples TRBV6-5 to TRBJ2-7, with 10 bases fitting TRBD2. The CDR3 loop spans 14 amino acids. V lost 8 bases and J lost 4; bases outside the gene matches: 8. Germline V gene data show CDR1 as MNHEY and CDR2 as SVGAGI. The CDR3 DNA follows: TGTGCCAGCGAGCGGGAGGGGGGTGTATACGAGCAGTACTTC. Its translation: CASEREGGVYEQYF.

The sample holds one count of this clone. The chain recombines TRBV20-1 with TRBJ2-1; 7 bases are shared with TRBD1. The CDR3 is made up of 15 amino acids. Germline V gene sequence: CDR1 DFQATT, CDR2 SNEGSKA (reference sequence). The ends lost 3 bases at V and 4 bases at J; junction bases unmatched: 9. In DNA form, the CDR3 reads TGCAGTGCTAGTAAACCGGGACAGCGTTACAATGAGCAGTTCTTC. This sequence encodes CSASKPGQRYNEQFF.

The gene calls are TRBV28 and TRBJ2-7, with D perhaps matching TRBD1 (5 bases). Germline V gives CDR1 MDHEN, CDR2 SYDVKM. V was pared by 5 bases and J by 0 bases, with 14 bases between. This CDR3 spans 15 amino acids. CDR3 sequence (DNA): TGTGCCAGCAGTCCGAGGACACCGAGCTCCTACGAGCAGTACTTC. As protein: CASSPRTPSSYEQYF.

The V gene is TRBV4-3, the J gene TRBJ1-1, with 10 bases identical to TRBD1. Germline V gene data show CDR1 as LGHNA and CDR2 as YSLEER. With V trimmed by 1 base and J by 5 bases, 7 bases remained unmatched. This CDR3 has 16 residues. In DNA form, the CDR3 reads TGCGCCAGCAGCCAAGCTCCGGGACAGGGGATAACTGAAGCTTTCTTT. Its protein is CASSQAPGQGITEAFF.

In DNA form, the CDR3 reads TGTGCCAGCAGCTTAGGGACTAACCTTTACAATGAGCAGTTCTTC. Translating it yields CASSLGTNLYNEQFF. The rearrangement links TRBV7-2 to TRBJ2-1, with D possibly matching TRBD2 (6 bases). The CDR3 loop spans 15 amino acids. Trimming pared 1 base from V and 4 bases from J, leaving 11 bases between. CDR1 and CDR2 (germline): SGHTA, FQGNSA.

This sequence joins TRBV6-2 or TRBV6-3 and TRBJ2-1; TRBD2 matches at 13 bases. This CDR3 is 16 amino acids long. With 3 bases clipped from V and 8 bases from J, the junction kept 7 bases outside the gene matches. The germline gives CDR1 MNHEY, CDR2 SVGEGT. The CDR3 spells CASSYFTSGRAYEQFF. The CDR3 nucleotides read TGTGCCAGCAGTTATTTCACTAGCGGGAGGGCCTATGAGCAGTTCTTC.

The chain uses TRBV4-3 and TRBJ1-2, with D tentatively TRBD1 (5 bases). Germline CDR1 is LGHNA and CDR2 is YSLEER. The CDR3 has 14 amino acids. V lost 3 bases, J lost 2 bases, and 10 bases lay in between. This CDR3 is CASSQEGRNYGYTF. The CDR3 DNA reads as TGCGCCAGCAGCCAGGAGGGGAGAAACTATGGCTACACCTTC.

V is TRBV12-3 or TRBV12-4 and J is TRBJ2-2; no clear D gene. The CDR3 consists of 13 residues. Trimming stripped 5 bases from V and 2 bases from J, with 6 bases between. The CDR3 here is CASSNRNTGELFF. CDR3 nucleotides: TGTGCCAGCAGTAACAGAAACACCGGGGAGCTGTTTTTT.

As to this clone: Other DNA sequences in this sample translate to the same CDR3. The J gene is TRBJ2-1, the V gene TRBV6-5; possibly TRBD2 for D (5 bases). CDR1 is MNHEY, CDR2 SVGAGI, per germline. V dropped 6 bases and J dropped 1 base, with 10 bases sitting between them. The CDR3 contains 14 residues. CDR3 residues: CASRRDGSYNEQFF. CDR3 nucleotide sequence: TGTGCCAGCAGGAGGGATGGGTCCTACAATGAGCAGTTCTTC.